Included here is one TCR beta chain sequence, with context. Transcripts of RNA were the source for amplifying TCR beta CDR3 regions. The library came from an HTBI-primed first-round RT-PCR and a second-round multiplex PCR. From the multiplex PCR reads, TCRdb called clonotypes with MiXCR, one entry per CDR3 protein. Of about 640,000 distinct CDR3 sequences in the sample, about 41% are singletons; the top ten hold under 3.5%. These data come from a study of Graves' ophthalmopathy and Graves' hyperthyroidism. Enrollment excluded any patients with other autoimmune diseases, uncontrolled infections, pregnancy or lactation. Germline lookup yields CDR1 ENHRY and CDR2 SYGVKD. The CDR3 is 17 residues long. V lost 10 bases to trimming and J lost 0 bases; unmatched junction nucleotides: 9.

This chain connects TRBV10-3 to TRBJ2-1; 13 bases match TRBD2. The source is an adult man with Graves' ophthalmopathy. The specimen sequenced was peripheral blood. CDR3 coding DNA: TGTGCCACCGTGGGACTAGCGGGAAAGGGCTCCTACAATGAGCAGTTCTTC. Amino acids: CATVGLAGKGSYNEQFF.